This T cell receptor beta chain was recovered during a study of control samples from healthy donors and cancer patients. Libraries were prepared by immunoSEQ multiplex PCR; TCRdb keeps only in-frame clonotypes and omits some of them. The data hold approximately 89,000 clones, with roughly 86% observed a single time. Sequences were obtained from blood. The TCR was taken from a man aged 25-45 years in good health.

CDR3 in amino acids: CASSLVGSGETQYF. DNA for the CDR3: TGCGCCAGCAGCTTGGTAGGGTCAGGGGAGACCCAGTACTTC. The chain carries TRBV5-1 and TRBJ2-5; D may be TRBD1 (5 bases). CDR3 length: 14 residues. Germline V lookup: CDR1 SGHRS, CDR2 YFSETQ. V lost 0 bases to trimming and J lost 5 bases, with 11 bases between them.